The 9 T cell receptor beta chains below all came from one sample that was sequenced in a study of technical replicates of blood from a handful of donors. Profiled with immunoSEQ multiplex PCR; TCRdb holds only in-frame clones, not every one. The table shows almost 90,000 clones, with more than 85% occurring only once. Specimen: T cells isolated from PBMCs. The receptors shown here come from a human donor in good health.

The V and J genes are TRBV27 and TRBJ1-2, with D possibly matching TRBD1 (5 bases). This CDR3 spans 14 amino acids. With 5 bases removed from V and 4 bases from J, the gap between germline ends came to 14 bases. Germline CDR1 and CDR2: MNHEY and SMNVEV (reference sequence). The CDR3 DNA reads TGTGCCAGCAGTCACCAGGGTACCCGCTATGGCTACACCTTC. Amino acid sequence: CASSHQGTRYGYTF.

This clone has only one observation. The V and J genes are TRBV5-1 and TRBJ1-1, with TRBD1 identical over 8 bases. The germline gives CDR1 SGHRS, CDR2 YFSETQ. V lost 2 bases and J lost 4; bases outside the gene matches: 4. This CDR3 has 14 amino acids. The CDR3 spells CASSFRGPGTEAFF. The CDR3 bases are TGCGCCAGCAGCTTCAGGGGGCCGGGCACTGAAGCTTTCTTT. Based on the CDR3 plus reference TRBV5-1 and TRBJ1-1, the full variable domain is KAGVTQTPRYLIKTRGQQVTLSCSPISGHRSVSWYQQTPGQGLQFLFEYFSETQRNKGNFPGRFSGRQFSNSRSEMNVSTLELGDSALYLCASSFRGPGTEAFFGQGTRLTVV.

The chain joins TRBV9 to TRBJ2-7, with 8 nucleotides matching TRBD2. Germline loops: CDR1 SGDLS, CDR2 YYNGEE. The CDR3 has 15 amino acids. The trim removed 4 bases at V and 1 base at J, leaving 7 bases unmatched. CDR3 coding DNA: TGTGCCAGCAGCCTCCGGGGACTAGGGTCCTACGAGCAGTACTTC. Protein product: CASSLRGLGSYEQYF.

The V gene is TRBV6-5, the J gene TRBJ1-2; 7 positions match TRBD1. Germline loops: CDR1 MNHEY, CDR2 SVGAGI. CDR3 length: 13 residues. V lost 9 bases to trimming and J lost 4 bases; unmatched junction nucleotides: 8. CDR3 amino acids: CASQDPGGYGYTF. In DNA form, the CDR3 reads TGTGCCAGTCAAGATCCAGGGGGCTATGGCTACACCTTC.

The chain is built from TRBV10-3 and TRBJ2-3; 10 nucleotides match TRBD2. This CDR3 is 15 amino acids long. Germline-derived CDR1 and CDR2 are ENHRY and SYGVKD. The junction had 7 bases not matched to a gene; V was cut back by 10 bases and J by 0 bases. The CDR3 loop reads CASWTSGESTDTQYF. CDR3 nucleotides: TGTGCCAGCTGGACTAGCGGAGAAAGCACAGATACGCAGTATTTT.

V is TRBV6-1 and J is TRBJ1-1; the D is unclear. CDR1 MNHNS and CDR2 SASEGT come from the germline V gene. Trimming took 1 base from V and 0 from J, leaving 15 bases between them. The CDR3 length is 17 residues. The CDR3 here is CASSEVEGDLLNTEAFF. In nucleotides, the CDR3 is TGTGCCAGCAGTGAAGTAGAAGGAGATCTACTGAACACTGAAGCTTTCTTT.

The count of this clone is one. The chain recombines TRBV28 with TRBJ1-3; no clear D. The CDR3 spans 14 residues. Germline V gene sequence: CDR1 MDHEN, CDR2 SYDVKM. V lost 2 bases, J lost 4 bases, and 9 bases lay in between. CDR3 sequence (DNA): TGTGCCAGCAGTTTAGTTAGTCGCGGAAACACCATATATTTT. Protein sequence: CASSLVSRGNTIYF.

J is TRBJ2-5 and V is TRBV29-1, with D uncertain. CDR3 length equals 10 residues. CDR1 is SQVTM, CDR2 ANQGSEA, per germline. Trimming stripped 7 bases from V and 3 bases from J, with 6 bases between. CDR3 sequence reads: CSAQEETQYF. The DNA of the CDR3 is TGCAGCGCACAAGAAGAGACCCAGTACTTC.

The CDR3 loop is CASSARGSYNEQFF. In DNA, the CDR3 is TGTGCCAGCAGTGCAAGGGGGTCCTACAATGAGCAGTTCTTC. This chain connects TRBV9 to TRBJ2-1; maybe TRBD1 (6 bases). The CDR3 length is 14 residues. Per germline, CDR1 SGDLS and CDR2 YYNGEE. Trimming removed 5 bases from V and 1 base from J, with 10 bases in between.